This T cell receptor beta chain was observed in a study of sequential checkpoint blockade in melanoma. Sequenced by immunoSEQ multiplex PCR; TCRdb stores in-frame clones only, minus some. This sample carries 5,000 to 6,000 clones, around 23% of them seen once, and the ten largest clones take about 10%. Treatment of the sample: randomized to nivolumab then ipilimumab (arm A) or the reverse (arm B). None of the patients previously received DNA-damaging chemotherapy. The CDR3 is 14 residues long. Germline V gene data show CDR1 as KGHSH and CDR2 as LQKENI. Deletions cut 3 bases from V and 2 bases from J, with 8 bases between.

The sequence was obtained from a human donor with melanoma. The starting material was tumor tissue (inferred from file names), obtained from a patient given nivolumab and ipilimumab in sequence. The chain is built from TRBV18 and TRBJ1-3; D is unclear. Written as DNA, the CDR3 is TGTGCCAGCTCACCGGACCGGGCTGGAAACACCATATATTTT. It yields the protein CASSPDRAGNTIYF.